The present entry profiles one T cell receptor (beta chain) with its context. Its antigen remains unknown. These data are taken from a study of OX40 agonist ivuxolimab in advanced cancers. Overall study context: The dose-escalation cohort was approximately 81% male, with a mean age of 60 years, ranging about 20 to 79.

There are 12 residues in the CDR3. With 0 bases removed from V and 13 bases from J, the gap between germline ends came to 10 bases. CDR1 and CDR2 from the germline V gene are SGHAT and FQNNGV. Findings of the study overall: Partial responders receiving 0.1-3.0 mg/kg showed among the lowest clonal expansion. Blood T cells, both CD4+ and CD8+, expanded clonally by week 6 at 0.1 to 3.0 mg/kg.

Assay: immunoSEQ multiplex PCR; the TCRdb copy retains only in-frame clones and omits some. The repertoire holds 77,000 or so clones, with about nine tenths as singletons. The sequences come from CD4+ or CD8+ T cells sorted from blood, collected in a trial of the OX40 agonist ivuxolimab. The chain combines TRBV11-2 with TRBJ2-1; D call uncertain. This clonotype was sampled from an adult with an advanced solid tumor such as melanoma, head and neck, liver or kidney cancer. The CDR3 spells CASSLDWTVQFF. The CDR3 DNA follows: TGTGCCAGCAGCTTAGACTGGACCGTTCAGTTCTTC.